This is a list of T cell receptor beta chains from one sample in a study of blood T cell repertoires in COVID-19. Clones were read by immunoSEQ multiplex PCR, and TCRdb kept only the in-frame ones, dropping some. This sample carries 250,000 or so clones, approximately 86% of them seen once, and the ten largest clones take less than 3%. Sequenced: PBMCs or T cells enriched from blood (not recorded which). The receptors shown here come from a woman younger than 35 who had recovered from COVID-19. Both conserved end residues are part of each CDR3. Fields, in order: V gene, clone size, J gene, D gene, CDR3 DNA, CDR3 protein. D genes are given only for firm matches. The size field is filled for only some rows; it gives once, few, many or a size class.

TRBV9	.	TRBJ1-5	.	TGTGCCAGCAGCGAGCGGGACACGAATCAGCCCCAGCATTTT	CASSERDTNQPQHF
TRBV11-3	.	TRBJ2-7	.	TGTGCCAGCAGCTTAGTGGAGAGGGCCTACGAGCAGTACTTC	CASSLVERAYEQYF
TRBV7-2	once	TRBJ1-1	.	TGTGCCAGCAGCTTGGTGTTGGGGGGTATTAGGACTGAAGCTTTCTTT	CASSLVLGGIRTEAFF
TRBV9	.	TRBJ2-5	.	TGTGCCAGCAGCGTATACGGGGGGCAGGGAGAGACCCAGTACTTC	CASSVYGGQGETQYF
TRBV30	.	TRBJ1-2	.	TGTGCCTGGAGTGGGGCAGGGGATGGCTACACCTTC	CAWSGAGDGYTF
TRBV7-9	.	TRBJ2-1	TRBD1	TGTGCCAGCAGCGCTGGACAGGATCCCTGGATGCAGTTCTTC	CASSAGQDPWMQFF
TRBV19	.	TRBJ1-5	TRBD1	TGTGCCAGTAGCGGGACAGTCAATCAGCCCCAGCATTTT	CASSGTVNQPQHF
TRBV7-3	.	TRBJ2-1	TRBD2	TGTGCCAGCAGCCCTAGCGGCTACTACAATGAGCAGTTCTTC	CASSPSGYYNEQFF
TRBV6-2/TRBV6-3	.	TRBJ1-1	TRBD1	TGTGCCAGCAGCCACCGGTTGGACAGGGGATCTGAAGCTTTCTTT	CASSHRLDRGSEAFF
TRBV7-2	.	TRBJ1-5	TRBD1	TGTGCCAGCAGCTTAGTTAGCAGGGGGTATCAGCCCCAGCATTTT	CASSLVSRGYQPQHF
TRBV7-8	once	TRBJ1-4	.	TGTGCCAGCTGCACTGCAACTAATGAAAAACTGTTTTTT	CASCTATNEKLFF
TRBV7-6	.	TRBJ2-7	.	TGTGCCAGCAGCTTAGGTTGGGGACTCCGTTCCACTTACGAGCAGTACTTC	CASSLGWGLRSTYEQYF
TRBV5-6	.	TRBJ2-7	TRBD1	TGTGCCAGCAGCTCGACAGGGCGATACGAGCAGTACTTC	CASSSTGRYEQYF
TRBV2	.	TRBJ1-6	.	TGTGCCAGCAGTCGCCGTCAGGGGAGCACCTATAATTCACCCCTCCACTTT	CASSRRQGSTYNSPLHF
TRBV2	.	TRBJ2-7	TRBD1	TGTGCCAGCAGTGGCCAGGACAGGGGCTCCTACGAGCAGTACTTC	CASSGQDRGSYEQYF
TRBV4-1	.	TRBJ2-1	TRBD1	TGCGCCAGCAGCCACCCAGACAGGGATCGTTACAATGAGCAGTTCTTC	CASSHPDRDRYNEQFF
TRBV28	.	TRBJ2-3	TRBD2	TGTGCCAGCACCCCAGGAAAGCTAGCGGGACGAAGCACAGATACGCAGTATTTT	CASTPGKLAGRSTDTQYF
TRBV7-3	few	TRBJ2-5	.	TGTGCCAGCAGCTTAAAGGTAAGGGGGAAGGAGACCCAGTACTTC	CASSLKVRGKETQYF
TRBV2	once	TRBJ2-1	TRBD2	TGTGCCAGCAGTATACTAGCGGGAAACTACAATGAGCAGTTCTTC	CASSILAGNYNEQFF
TRBV28	.	TRBJ1-3	.	TGTGCCAGCAGTTTGGGGGGGCGAGGAAACACCATATATTTT	CASSLGGRGNTIYF
TRBV6-5	once	TRBJ2-2	.	TGTGCCAGCAGTCGACGGTATCGCGGCACCGGGGAGCTGTTTTTT	CASSRRYRGTGELFF
TRBV3-1/TRBV3-2	.	TRBJ2-1	TRBD2	TGTGCCAGCAGTATATCCGGGACTACTCCTATTGATGAGCAGTTCTTC	CASSISGTTPIDEQFF
TRBV6-6	.	TRBJ2-2	TRBD2	TGTGCCAGCAGAGTAAAGCGGGGGCTCGGCACCGGGGAGCTGTTTTTT	CASRVKRGLGTGELFF
TRBV27	.	TRBJ2-7	.	TGTGCCAGCAGTTCGTACAGGGCCTCCGAGCAGTACTTC	CASSSYRASEQYF
TRBV19	once	TRBJ1-1	.	TGTGCCAGTAGTATAGTGGAGGGTTGGAACACTGAAGCTTTCTTT	CASSIVEGWNTEAFF
TRBV3-1/TRBV3-2	.	TRBJ2-1	.	TGTGCCAGCAGCCAAGACTCTAGTATTTCGTTGGCAGATGAGCGGTTCAATGAGCAGTTCTTC	CASSQDSSISLADERFNEQFF
TRBV6-6	once	TRBJ2-7	.	TGTGCCAGCAGTCCTACCGCAGGATCCTACTCCTACGAGCAGTACTTC	CASSPTAGSYSYEQYF
TRBV5-6	.	TRBJ2-1	TRBD1	TGTGCCAGCAGCACAGACAGGGGGCTAGGGTCCTACAATGAGCAGTTCTTC	CASSTDRGLGSYNEQFF
TRBV23-1	.	TRBJ2-7	.	TGCGCCACGCGGGGCGCCCGGACGGTGAACTACGAGCAGTACTTC	CATRGARTVNYEQYF
TRBV5-1	.	TRBJ1-3	.	TGCGCCAGCAGCCTGGAGGACAGTACCAGTGGAAACACCATATATTTT	CASSLEDSTSGNTIYF
TRBV4-2	.	TRBJ2-5	.	TGTGCCAGCAGCCAAGATAGGGTTGAGAGGGGGACAATAGGGACCCAGTACTTC	CASSQDRVERGTIGTQYF
TRBV4-3	.	TRBJ2-1	.	TGCGCCAGCAGCCAAACGGGGTGGTCCTACAATGAGCAGTTCTTC	CASSQTGWSYNEQFF
TRBV27	.	TRBJ2-3	.	TGTGCCAGCAGTTCGGTGTTGGGGCCATCAGATACGCAGTATTTT	CASSSVLGPSDTQYF
TRBV4-3	.	TRBJ1-2	TRBD1	TGCGCCAGCAGCCAAGATTCGGGACAGGGATCCTATGGCTACACCTTC	CASSQDSGQGSYGYTF
TRBV11-2	.	TRBJ2-4	TRBD2	TGTGCCAGCAGCCCTCGACTAGCGGGGTGGGAAAACATTCAGTACTTC	CASSPRLAGWENIQYF
TRBV7-9	.	TRBJ2-3	TRBD2	TGTGCCAGCAGCTTTCCCCTGGGTAGGCTAGCGGGATTGACAGATACGCAGTATTTT	CASSFPLGRLAGLTDTQYF
TRBV11-2	.	TRBJ1-3	TRBD1	TGTGCCAGCAGCCCGCAGGGGGCCTCTGGAAACACCATATATTTT	CASSPQGASGNTIYF
TRBV19	.	TRBJ1-2	TRBD1	TGTGCCAGTAGTAAAGGGACAGGGACCAACTATGGCTACACCTTC	CASSKGTGTNYGYTF
TRBV9	.	TRBJ1-1	.	TGTGCCAGCAGCCAGGGGACGGGGTCGGGGACTGAAGCTTTCTTT	CASSQGTGSGTEAFF
TRBV24-1	few	TRBJ1-2	.	TGTGCCACCAGTGATCCTAGACGGAGTTATGGCTACACCTTC	CATSDPRRSYGYTF
TRBV7-9	.	TRBJ1-1	TRBD1	TGTGCCAGCAGCTTAAGGACAGGGAGGGACACTGAAGCTTTCTTT	CASSLRTGRDTEAFF